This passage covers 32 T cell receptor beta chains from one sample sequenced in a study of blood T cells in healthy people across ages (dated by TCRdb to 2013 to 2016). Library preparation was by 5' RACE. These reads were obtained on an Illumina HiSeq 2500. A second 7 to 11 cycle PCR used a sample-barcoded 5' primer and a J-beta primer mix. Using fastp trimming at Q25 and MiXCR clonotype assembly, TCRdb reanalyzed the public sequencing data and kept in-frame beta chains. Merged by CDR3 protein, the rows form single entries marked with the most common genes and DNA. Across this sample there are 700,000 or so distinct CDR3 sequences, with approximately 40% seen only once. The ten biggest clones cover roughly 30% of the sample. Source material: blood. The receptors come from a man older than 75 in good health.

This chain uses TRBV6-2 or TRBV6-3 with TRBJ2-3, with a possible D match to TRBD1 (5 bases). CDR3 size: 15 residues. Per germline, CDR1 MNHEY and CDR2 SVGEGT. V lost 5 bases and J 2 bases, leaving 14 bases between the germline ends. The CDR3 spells CASSPRQTTTDTQYF. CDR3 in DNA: TGTGCCAGCAGTCCGCGACAGACCACCACAGATACGCAGTATTTT.

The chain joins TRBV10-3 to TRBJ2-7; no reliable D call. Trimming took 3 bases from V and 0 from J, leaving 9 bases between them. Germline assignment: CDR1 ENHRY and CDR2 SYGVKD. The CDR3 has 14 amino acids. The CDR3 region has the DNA TGTGCCATCAGTGATGGCGGAGCCTCCTACGAGCAGTACTTC. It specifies CAISDGGASYEQYF.

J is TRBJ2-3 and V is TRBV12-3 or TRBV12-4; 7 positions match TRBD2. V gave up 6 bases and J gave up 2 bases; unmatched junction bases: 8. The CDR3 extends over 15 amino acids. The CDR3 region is CASSPTSGNTDTQYF. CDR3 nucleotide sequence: TGTGCCAGCAGCCCAACCAGCGGGAACACAGATACGCAGTATTTT.

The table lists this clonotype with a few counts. For the CDR3, the DNA is TGTGCCAGCAGCCGACTAGCGGGGGCCGGGGAGCTGTTTTTT. Encoded protein: CASSRLAGAGELFF. This rearrangement joins TRBV12-3 or TRBV12-4 to TRBJ2-2; TRBD2 matches 12 bases. Trimming removed 6 bases from V and 6 bases from J; junction bases left unmatched: 2. The CDR3 consists of 14 residues.

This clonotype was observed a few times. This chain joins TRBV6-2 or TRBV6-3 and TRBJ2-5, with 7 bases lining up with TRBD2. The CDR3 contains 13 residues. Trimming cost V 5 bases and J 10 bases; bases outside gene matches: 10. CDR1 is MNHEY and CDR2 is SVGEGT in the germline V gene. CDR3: CASSPSSGSGQYF. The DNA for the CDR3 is TGTGCCAGCAGTCCCTCTAGCGGCTCCGGCCAGTACTTC.

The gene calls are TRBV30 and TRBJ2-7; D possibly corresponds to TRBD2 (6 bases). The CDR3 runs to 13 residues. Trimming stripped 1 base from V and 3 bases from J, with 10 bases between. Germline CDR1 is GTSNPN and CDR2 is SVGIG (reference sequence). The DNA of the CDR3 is TGTGCCTGGAGTGCCGGGGGTTTCTACGAGCAGTACTTC. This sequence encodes CAWSAGGFYEQYF.

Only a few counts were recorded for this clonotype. For the CDR3, the DNA is TGTGCCAGCAGCTGGGACTCAATGGGCAGAATTCAGTACTTC. Translated, it gives CASSWDSMGRIQYF. The V gene is TRBV7-8, the J gene TRBJ2-4, with D perhaps matching TRBD2 (6 bases). Germline CDR1 reads SGHVS; CDR2 reads FQNEAQ. This CDR3 contains 14 residues. Trimming shortened V by 4 bases and J by 10 bases, and 17 bases separated the two germline ends.

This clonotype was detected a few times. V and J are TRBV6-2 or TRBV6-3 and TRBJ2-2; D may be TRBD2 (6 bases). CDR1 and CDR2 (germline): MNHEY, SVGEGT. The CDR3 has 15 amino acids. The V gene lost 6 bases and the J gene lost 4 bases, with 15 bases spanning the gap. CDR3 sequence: CASRPPRGVTGELFF. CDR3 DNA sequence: TGTGCCAGCAGACCGCCCCGCGGGGTCACCGGGGAGCTGTTTTTT.

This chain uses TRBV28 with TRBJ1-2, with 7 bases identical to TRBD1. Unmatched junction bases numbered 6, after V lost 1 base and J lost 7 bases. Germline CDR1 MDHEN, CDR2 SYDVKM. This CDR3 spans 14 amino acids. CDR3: CASSLSRTGFGYTF. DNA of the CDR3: TGTGCCAGCAGTTTATCCCGGACAGGCTTTGGCTACACCTTC.

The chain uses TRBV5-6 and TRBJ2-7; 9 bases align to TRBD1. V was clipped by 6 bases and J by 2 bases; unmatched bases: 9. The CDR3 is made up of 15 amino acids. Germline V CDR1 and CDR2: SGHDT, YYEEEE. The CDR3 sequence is CASTLSGQGAYEQYF. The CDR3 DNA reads TGTGCCAGCACCCTATCGGGACAGGGCGCCTACGAGCAGTACTTC.

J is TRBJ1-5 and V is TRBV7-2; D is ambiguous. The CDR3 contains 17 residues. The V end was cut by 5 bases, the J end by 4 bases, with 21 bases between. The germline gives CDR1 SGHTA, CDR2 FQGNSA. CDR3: CASSPSPQSWVNQPQHF. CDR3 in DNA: TGTGCCAGCAGCCCGAGCCCCCAGAGCTGGGTTAATCAGCCCCAGCATTTT.

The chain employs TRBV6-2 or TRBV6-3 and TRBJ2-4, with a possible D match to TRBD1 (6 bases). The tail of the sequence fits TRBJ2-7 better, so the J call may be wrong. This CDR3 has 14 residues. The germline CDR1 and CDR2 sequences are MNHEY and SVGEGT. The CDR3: CASTTTGSLGEQYF. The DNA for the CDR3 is TGTGCCAGCACCACTACAGGGTCTCTAGGCGAGCAGTACTTC.

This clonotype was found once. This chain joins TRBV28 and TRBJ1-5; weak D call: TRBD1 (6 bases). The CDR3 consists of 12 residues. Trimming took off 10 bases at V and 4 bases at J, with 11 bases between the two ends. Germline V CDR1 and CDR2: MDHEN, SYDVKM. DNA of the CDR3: TGTGCCACGGACAGACCTAATCAGCCCCAGCATTTT. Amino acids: CATDRPNQPQHF. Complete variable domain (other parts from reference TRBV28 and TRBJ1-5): DVKVTQSSRYLVKRTGEKVFLECVQDMDHENMFWYRQDPGLGLRLIYFSYDVKMKEKGDIPEGYSVSREKKERFSLILESASTNQTSMYLCATDRPNQPQHFGDGTRLSIL.

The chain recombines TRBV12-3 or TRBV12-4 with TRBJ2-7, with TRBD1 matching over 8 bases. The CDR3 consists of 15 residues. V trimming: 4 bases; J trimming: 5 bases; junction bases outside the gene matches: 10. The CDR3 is CASSSPGQASHEQYF. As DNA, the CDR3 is TGTGCCAGCAGTTCCCCGGGACAGGCTAGCCACGAGCAGTACTTC.

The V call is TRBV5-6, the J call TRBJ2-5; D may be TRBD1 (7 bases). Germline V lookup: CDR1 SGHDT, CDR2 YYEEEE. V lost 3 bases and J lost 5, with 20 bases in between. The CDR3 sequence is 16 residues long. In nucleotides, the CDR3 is TGTGCCAGCAGCTCCACGTACAGGGGAGGTCAGGAGACCCAGTACTTC. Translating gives CASSSTYRGGQETQYF.

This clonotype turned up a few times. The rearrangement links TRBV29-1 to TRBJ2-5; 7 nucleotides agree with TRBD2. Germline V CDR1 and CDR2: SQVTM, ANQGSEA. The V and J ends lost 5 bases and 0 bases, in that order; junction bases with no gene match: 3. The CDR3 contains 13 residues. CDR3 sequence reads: CSVWGGYQETQYF. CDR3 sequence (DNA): TGCAGCGTTTGGGGGGGATACCAAGAGACCCAGTACTTC.

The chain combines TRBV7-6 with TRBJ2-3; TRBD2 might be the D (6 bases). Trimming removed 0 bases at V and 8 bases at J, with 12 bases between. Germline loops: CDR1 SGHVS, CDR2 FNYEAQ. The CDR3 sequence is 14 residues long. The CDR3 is CASSLAEGGATQYF. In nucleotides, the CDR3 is TGTGCCAGCAGCTTAGCGGAGGGCGGCGCTACGCAGTATTTT.

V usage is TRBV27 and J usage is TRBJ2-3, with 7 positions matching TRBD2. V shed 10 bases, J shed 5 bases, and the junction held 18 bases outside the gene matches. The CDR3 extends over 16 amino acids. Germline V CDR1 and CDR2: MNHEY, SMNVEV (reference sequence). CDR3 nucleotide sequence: TGTGCCACCCTGCGCGGGGGAAACAATGTAAAAGATACGCAGTATTTT. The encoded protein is CATLRGGNNVKDTQYF.

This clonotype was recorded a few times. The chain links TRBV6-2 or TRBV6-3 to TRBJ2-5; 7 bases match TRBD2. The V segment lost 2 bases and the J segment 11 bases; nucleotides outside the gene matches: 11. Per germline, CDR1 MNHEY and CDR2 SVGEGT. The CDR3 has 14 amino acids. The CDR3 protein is CASSYTAGAKEQYF. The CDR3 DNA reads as TGTGCCAGCAGTTACACCGCGGGAGCTAAGGAGCAGTACTTC.

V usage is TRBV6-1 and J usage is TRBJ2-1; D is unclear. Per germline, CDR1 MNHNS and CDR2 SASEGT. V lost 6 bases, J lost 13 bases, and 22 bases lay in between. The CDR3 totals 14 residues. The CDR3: CASSPINIQETQFF. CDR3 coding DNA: TGTGCCAGCAGCCCTATAAACATCCAAGAGACCCAGTTCTTC.

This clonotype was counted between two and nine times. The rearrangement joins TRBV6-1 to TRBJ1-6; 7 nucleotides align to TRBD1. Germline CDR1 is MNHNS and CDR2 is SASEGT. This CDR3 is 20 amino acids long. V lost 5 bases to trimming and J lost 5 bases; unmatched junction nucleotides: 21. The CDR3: CASSPRGRLGSTLDNSPLHF. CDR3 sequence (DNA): TGTGCCAGCAGTCCTAGGGGGCGGTTGGGATCCACTCTTGATAATTCACCCCTCCACTTT.

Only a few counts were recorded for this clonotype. The CDR3 region is CASSLGPERIDNEQFF. The CDR3 nucleotides are TGTGCCAGCAGCTTAGGCCCTGAGCGGATAGACAATGAGCAGTTCTTC. This sequence joins TRBV7-2 and TRBJ2-1; a weak D match, TRBD2 (5 bases). Germline lookup yields CDR1 SGHTA and CDR2 FQGNSA. This CDR3 is 16 amino acids long. With 1 base removed from V and 5 bases from J, the gap between germline ends came to 15 bases.

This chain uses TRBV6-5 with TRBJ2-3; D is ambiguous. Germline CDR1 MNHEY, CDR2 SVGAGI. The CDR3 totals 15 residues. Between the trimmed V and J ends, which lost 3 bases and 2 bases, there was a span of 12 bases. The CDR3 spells CASSYSAAYTDTQYF. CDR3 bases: TGTGCCAGCAGTTATTCGGCAGCTTACACAGATACGCAGTATTTT.

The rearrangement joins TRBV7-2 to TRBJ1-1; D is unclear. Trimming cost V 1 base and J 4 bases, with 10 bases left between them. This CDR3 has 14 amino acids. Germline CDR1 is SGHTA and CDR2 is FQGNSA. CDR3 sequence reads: CASSLDRPSTEAFF. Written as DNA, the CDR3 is TGTGCCAGCAGCTTAGACCGACCTAGCACTGAAGCTTTCTTT.

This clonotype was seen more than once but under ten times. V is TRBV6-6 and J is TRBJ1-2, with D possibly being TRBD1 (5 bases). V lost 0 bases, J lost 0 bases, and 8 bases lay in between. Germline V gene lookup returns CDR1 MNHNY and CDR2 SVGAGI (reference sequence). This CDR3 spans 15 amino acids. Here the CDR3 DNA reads TGTGCCAGCAGTTACTCGACAGCCCCTAACTATGGCTACACCTTC. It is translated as CASSYSTAPNYGYTF.

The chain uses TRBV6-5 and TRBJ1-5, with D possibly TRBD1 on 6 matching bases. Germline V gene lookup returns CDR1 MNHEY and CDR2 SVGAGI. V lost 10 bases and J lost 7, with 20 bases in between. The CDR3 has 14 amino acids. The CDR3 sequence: CATTKLAGDQPQHF. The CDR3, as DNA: TGTGCCACGACAAAGCTGGCAGGGGACCAGCCCCAGCATTTT.

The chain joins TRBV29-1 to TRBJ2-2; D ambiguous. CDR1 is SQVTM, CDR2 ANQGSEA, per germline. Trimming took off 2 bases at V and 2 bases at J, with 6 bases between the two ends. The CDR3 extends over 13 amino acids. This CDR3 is CSVELTNTGELFF. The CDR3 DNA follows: TGCAGCGTTGAACTCACTAACACCGGGGAGCTGTTTTTT.

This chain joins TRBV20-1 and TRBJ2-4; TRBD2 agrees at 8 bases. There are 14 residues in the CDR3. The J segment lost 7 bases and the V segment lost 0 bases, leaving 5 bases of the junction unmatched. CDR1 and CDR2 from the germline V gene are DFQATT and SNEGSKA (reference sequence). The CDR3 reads CSAREETGGNIQYF. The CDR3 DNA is TGCAGTGCTAGAGAAGAGACGGGAGGGAACATTCAGTACTTC.

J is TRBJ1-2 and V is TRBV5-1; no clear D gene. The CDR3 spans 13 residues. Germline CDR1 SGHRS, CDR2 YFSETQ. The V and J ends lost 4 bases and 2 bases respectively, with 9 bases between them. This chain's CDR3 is CASSPEGNYGYTF. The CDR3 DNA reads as TGCGCCAGCAGCCCGGAGGGAAACTATGGCTACACCTTC. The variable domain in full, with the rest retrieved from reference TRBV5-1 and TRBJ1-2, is KAGVTQTPRYLIKTRGQQVTLSCSPISGHRSVSWYQQTPGQGLQFLFEYFSETQRNKGNFPGRFSGRQFSNSRSEMNVSTLELGDSALYLCASSPEGNYGYTFGSGTRLTVV.

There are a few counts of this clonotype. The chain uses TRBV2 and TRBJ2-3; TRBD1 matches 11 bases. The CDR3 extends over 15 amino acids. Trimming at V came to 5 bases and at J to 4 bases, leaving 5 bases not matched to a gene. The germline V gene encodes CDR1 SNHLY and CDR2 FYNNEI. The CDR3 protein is CASSQDRGRSDTQYF. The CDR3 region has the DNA TGTGCCAGCAGTCAGGACAGGGGGCGCTCAGATACGCAGTATTTT.

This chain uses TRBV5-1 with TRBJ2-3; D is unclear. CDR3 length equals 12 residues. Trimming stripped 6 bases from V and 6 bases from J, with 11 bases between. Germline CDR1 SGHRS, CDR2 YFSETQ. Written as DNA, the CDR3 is TGCGCCAGCAAAGTAAGCATTGATACGCAGTATTTT. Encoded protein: CASKVSIDTQYF.

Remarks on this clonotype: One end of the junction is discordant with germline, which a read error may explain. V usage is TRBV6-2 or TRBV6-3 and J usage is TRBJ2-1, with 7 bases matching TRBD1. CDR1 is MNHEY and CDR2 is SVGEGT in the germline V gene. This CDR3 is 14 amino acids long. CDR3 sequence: CASGEGQPYNGQFF. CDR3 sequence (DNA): TGTGCCAGCGGAGAGGGACAGCCTTACAATGGGCAGTTCTTC.